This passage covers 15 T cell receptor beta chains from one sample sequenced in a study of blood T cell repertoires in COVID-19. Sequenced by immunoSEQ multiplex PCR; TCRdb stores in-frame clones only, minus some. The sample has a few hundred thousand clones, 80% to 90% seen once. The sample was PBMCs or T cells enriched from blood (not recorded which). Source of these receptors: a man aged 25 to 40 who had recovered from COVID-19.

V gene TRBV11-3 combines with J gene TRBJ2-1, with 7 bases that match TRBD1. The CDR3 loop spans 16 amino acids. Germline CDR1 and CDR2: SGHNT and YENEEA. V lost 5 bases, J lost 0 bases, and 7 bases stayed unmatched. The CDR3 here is CASSTLQGSSYNEQFF. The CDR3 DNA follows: TGTGCCAGCAGCACTCTACAGGGGAGCTCCTACAATGAGCAGTTCTTC.

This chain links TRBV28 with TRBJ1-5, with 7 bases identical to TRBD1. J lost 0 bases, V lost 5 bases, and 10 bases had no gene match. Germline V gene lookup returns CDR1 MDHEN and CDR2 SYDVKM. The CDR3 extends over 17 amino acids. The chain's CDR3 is CASSPLGQTYSNQPQHF. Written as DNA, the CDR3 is TGTGCCAGCAGTCCCCTGGGACAGACATATAGCAATCAGCCCCAGCATTTT.

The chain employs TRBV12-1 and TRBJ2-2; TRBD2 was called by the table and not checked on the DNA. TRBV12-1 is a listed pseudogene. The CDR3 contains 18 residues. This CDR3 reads CASSYTADWRRVTGELFF. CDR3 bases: TGTGCCAGCAGCTATACAGCAGATTGGCGGCGGGTCACCGGGGAGCTGTTTTTT.

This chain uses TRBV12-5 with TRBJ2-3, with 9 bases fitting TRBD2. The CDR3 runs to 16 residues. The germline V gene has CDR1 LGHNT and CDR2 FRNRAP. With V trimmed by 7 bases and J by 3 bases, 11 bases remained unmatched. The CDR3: CASAPTGTSRTDTQYF. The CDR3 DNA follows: TGTGCTAGTGCCCCCACCGGGACTAGCAGAACAGATACGCAGTATTTT. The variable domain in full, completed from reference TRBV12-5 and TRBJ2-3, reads DARVTQTPRHKVTEMGQEVTMRCQPILGHNTVFWYRQTMMQGLELLAYFRNRAPLDDSGMPKDRFSAEMPDATLATLKIQPSEPRDSAVYFCASAPTGTSRTDTQYFGPGTRLTVL.

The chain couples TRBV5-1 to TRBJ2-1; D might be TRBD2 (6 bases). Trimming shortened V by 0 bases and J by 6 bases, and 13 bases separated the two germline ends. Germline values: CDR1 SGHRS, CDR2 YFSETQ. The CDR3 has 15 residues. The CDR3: CASSLVGGISNEQFF. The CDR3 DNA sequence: TGCGCCAGCAGCTTGGTTGGCGGGATTTCCAATGAGCAGTTCTTC.

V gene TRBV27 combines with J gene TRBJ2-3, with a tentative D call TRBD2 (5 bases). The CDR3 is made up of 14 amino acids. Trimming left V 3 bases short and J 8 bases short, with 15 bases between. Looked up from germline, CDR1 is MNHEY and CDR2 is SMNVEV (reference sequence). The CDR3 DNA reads TGTGCCAGCAGTTTTCTGGCCCTGGGGAGTACGCAGTATTTT. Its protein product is CASSFLALGSTQYF.

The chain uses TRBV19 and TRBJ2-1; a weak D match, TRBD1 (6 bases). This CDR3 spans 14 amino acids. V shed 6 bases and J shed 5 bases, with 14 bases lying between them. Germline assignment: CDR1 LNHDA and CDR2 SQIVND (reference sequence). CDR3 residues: CASRPRGTNNEQFF. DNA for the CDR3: TGTGCCAGTAGGCCCAGGGGAACAAACAATGAGCAGTTCTTC.

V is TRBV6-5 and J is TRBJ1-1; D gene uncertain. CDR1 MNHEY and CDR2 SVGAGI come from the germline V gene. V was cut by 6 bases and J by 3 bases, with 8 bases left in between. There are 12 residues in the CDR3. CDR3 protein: CASRYTDTEAFF. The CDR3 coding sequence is TGTGCCAGCAGATATACAGACACTGAAGCTTTCTTT.

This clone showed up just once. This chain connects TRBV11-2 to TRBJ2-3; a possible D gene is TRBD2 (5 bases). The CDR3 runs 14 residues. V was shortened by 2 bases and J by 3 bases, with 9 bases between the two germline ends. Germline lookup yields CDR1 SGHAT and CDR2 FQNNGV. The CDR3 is CASSLNGDTDTQYF. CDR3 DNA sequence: TGTGCCAGCAGCTTAAACGGGGATACAGATACGCAGTATTTT.

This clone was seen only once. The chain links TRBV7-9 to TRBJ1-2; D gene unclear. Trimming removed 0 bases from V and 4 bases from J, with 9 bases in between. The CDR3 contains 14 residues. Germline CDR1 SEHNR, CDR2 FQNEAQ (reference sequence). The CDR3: CASSLAISTYGYTF. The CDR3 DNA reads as TGTGCCAGCAGCTTAGCCATCAGTACCTATGGCTACACCTTC.

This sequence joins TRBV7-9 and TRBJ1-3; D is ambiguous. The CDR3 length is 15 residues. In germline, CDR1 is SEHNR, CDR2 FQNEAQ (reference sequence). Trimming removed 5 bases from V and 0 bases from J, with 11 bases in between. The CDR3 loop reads CASSPIRGSGNTIYF. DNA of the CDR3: TGTGCCAGCAGCCCGATTCGGGGCTCTGGAAACACCATATATTTT.

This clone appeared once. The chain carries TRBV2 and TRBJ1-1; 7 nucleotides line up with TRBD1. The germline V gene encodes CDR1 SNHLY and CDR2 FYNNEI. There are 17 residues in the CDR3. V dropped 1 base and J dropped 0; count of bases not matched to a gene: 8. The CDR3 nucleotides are TGTGCCAGCAGTGAAGTTGGTGACAGGGTGATGAACACTGAAGCTTTCTTT. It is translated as CASSEVGDRVMNTEAFF. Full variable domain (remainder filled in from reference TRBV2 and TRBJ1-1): EPEVTQTPSHQVTQMGQEVILRCVPISNHLYFYWYRQILGQKVEFLVSFYNNEISEKSEIFDDQFSVERPDGSNFTLKIRSTKLEDSAMYFCASSEVGDRVMNTEAFFGQGTRLTVV.

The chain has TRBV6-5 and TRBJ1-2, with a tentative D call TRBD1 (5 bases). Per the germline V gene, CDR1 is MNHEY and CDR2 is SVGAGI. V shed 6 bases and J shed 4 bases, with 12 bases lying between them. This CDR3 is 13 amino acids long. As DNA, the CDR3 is TGTGCCAGCAGCCCGGGGGAGTTCTATGGCTACACCTTC. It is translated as CASSPGEFYGYTF.

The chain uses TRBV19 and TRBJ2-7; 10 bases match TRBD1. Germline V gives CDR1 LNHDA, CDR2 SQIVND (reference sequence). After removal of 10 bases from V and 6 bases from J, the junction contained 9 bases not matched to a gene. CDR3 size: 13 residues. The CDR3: CATRQGALSEQYF. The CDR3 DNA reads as TGTGCCACCCGACAGGGGGCCCTCAGCGAGCAGTACTTC.

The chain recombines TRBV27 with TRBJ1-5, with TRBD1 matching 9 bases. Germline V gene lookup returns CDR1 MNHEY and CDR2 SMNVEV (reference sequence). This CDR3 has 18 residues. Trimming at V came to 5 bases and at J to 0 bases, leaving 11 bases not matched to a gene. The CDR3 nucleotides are TGTGCCAGCAGTCCGCTGGGACAGGGTTCTCCTAGCAATCAGCCCCAGCATTTT. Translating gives CASSPLGQGSPSNQPQHF.